The 28 T cell receptor beta chains reported below all come from one sample, sequenced in a study of T cells in Graves' hyperthyroidism and ophthalmopathy. Template material for amplifying TCR beta CDR3 regions consisted of RNA transcripts. With the HTBI primer set, the TCR CDR3 went through a first round of RT-PCR. MiXCR was run by TCRdb on the multiplex PCR reads, yielding one entry per CDR3 protein. The sample contains around 690,000 distinct CDR3 sequences, 15% to 20% of which appear only once. Material for sequencing was blood. Every receptor here comes from a man aged 50 or older with Graves' hyperthyroidism.

In this sample, this clonotype turned up many times. This chain connects TRBV12-3 or TRBV12-4 to TRBJ1-1, with a tentative D call TRBD1 (6 bases). This CDR3 is built from 14 residues. Trimming stripped 2 bases from V and 1 base from J, with 8 bases between. CDR3 residues: CASSLTGKNTEAFF. CDR3 sequence (DNA): TGTGCCAGCAGTTTAACAGGGAAGAACACTGAAGCTTTCTTT.

At least ten counts were recorded for this clonotype. The chain has TRBV2 and TRBJ2-6; D not resolved. Trimming took off 6 bases at V and 2 bases at J, with 5 bases between the two ends. The CDR3 runs to 13 residues. Germline V CDR1 and CDR2: SNHLY, FYNNEI. The CDR3 sequence: CASRPAGANVLTF. As DNA, the CDR3 is TGTGCCAGCAGGCCAGCTGGGGCCAACGTCCTGACTTTC.

The genes are TRBV9 and TRBJ2-7; D call uncertain. CDR1 SGDLS and CDR2 YYNGEE come from the germline V gene. The CDR3 runs to 15 residues. V lost 0 bases and J lost 3, with 13 bases in between. CDR3 nucleotides: TGTGCCAGCAGCGTAGAGGGCGCAATGGGCTACGAGCAGTACTTC. Amino acid sequence: CASSVEGAMGYEQYF.

This clonotype has a handful of counts. The chain carries TRBV19 and TRBJ1-1, with no clear D. V dropped 6 bases and J dropped 1 base, with 6 bases sitting between them. The V gene's germline CDR1 is LNHDA and CDR2 SQIVND (reference sequence). The CDR3 consists of 12 residues. In DNA form, the CDR3 reads TGTGCCAGTAGGCATAGGAACACTGAAGCTTTCTTT. It yields the protein CASRHRNTEAFF.

This clonotype was counted a few times. This chain joins TRBV5-4 and TRBJ2-2, with D possibly TRBD2 on 6 matching bases. CDR3 length: 17 residues. Looked up from germline, CDR1 is SGHNT and CDR2 is YYREEE (reference sequence). The V gene lost 4 bases and the J gene lost 2 bases, with 18 bases spanning the gap. The CDR3 bases are TGTGCCAGCAGCCGGAGGGTTTTAGCGACAAACACCGGGGAGCTGTTTTTT. Translated, it gives CASSRRVLATNTGELFF.

This clonotype came up a few times. This chain connects TRBV27 to TRBJ1-2; maybe TRBD1 (6 bases). V was cut by 4 bases and J by 8 bases, with 32 bases left in between. Germline CDR1 MNHEY, CDR2 SMNVEV (reference sequence). This CDR3 has 19 amino acids. CDR3 bases: TGTGCCAGCAGTTCGAGCACGCCCGAGATGGGACACCCCATATGGGGCTACACCTTC. It encodes CASSSSTPEMGHPIWGYTF.

This clonotype was counted ten times or more. The chain recombines TRBV12-3 or TRBV12-4 with TRBJ2-7; D is perhaps TRBD1 (5 bases). V lost 2 bases to trimming and J lost 5 bases, with 16 bases between them. This CDR3 has 15 amino acids. The CDR3 reads CASSLYQGDSHEQYF. The DNA of the CDR3 is TGTGCCAGCAGTTTATACCAAGGGGATTCACACGAGCAGTACTTC.

About this clonotype itself: Compared with germline, one end of the junction differs, possibly owing to a read error. The chain uses TRBV6-1 and TRBJ2-1, with TRBD1 matching 7 bases. The CDR3 sequence is 16 residues long. CDR1 and CDR2 from the germline V gene are MNHNS and SASEGT. In DNA form, the CDR3 reads TGTGCCAGCAGTTTGAACCCGGGACAGTGGTACAATGGGCAGTTCTTC. Protein sequence: CASSLNPGQWYNGQFF.

This clonotype was seen only once. This chain connects TRBV18 to TRBJ2-1; the match to TRBD2 covers 7 bases. The CDR3 runs to 15 residues. CDR1 is KGHSH and CDR2 is LQKENI in the germline V gene. With V trimmed by 3 bases and J by 6 bases, 8 bases remained unmatched. The CDR3 nucleotides read TGTGCCAGCTCACCTCCGGGACTACCATTCAATGAGCAGTTCTTC. This gives the protein CASSPPGLPFNEQFF.

Note on this clonotype: A much larger clone sits a single nucleotide away, making a read error possible. The chain couples TRBV7-2 to TRBJ2-5; D may be TRBD2 (5 bases). Trimming took 3 bases from V and 5 from J, leaving 13 bases between them. The germline gives CDR1 SGHTA, CDR2 FQGNSA. The CDR3 loop spans 14 amino acids. The CDR3 region has the DNA TGTGCCAGCAGCTTCCGGGGAAGTGGCGAGACCCAGTACTTC. Translation: CASSFRGSGETQYF.

This clonotype has at least ten counts. The V gene is TRBV18, the J gene TRBJ1-2; D gene uncertain. The CDR3 is 12 residues long. The ends were cut back, 5 bases at V and 3 bases at J, with 7 bases in the middle. The germline V gene encodes CDR1 KGHSH and CDR2 LQKENI. Here the CDR3 reads CASSGMDYGYTF. The DNA for the CDR3 is TGTGCCAGCTCAGGAATGGACTATGGCTACACCTTC.

This clonotype was counted between two and nine times. The chain carries TRBV19 and TRBJ1-5; 9 bases are a match to TRBD1. Germline trimming cut 4 bases from V and 0 bases from J; bases unmatched to any gene: 13. Germline CDR1 reads LNHDA; CDR2 reads SQIVND (reference sequence). The CDR3 spans 19 residues. This CDR3 is CASSKSPGQGLVSNQPQHF. Written as DNA, the CDR3 is TGTGCCAGTAGTAAGTCACCGGGACAGGGCCTAGTTAGCAATCAGCCCCAGCATTTT. The whole variable domain, filled in from reference TRBV19 and TRBJ1-5, reads DGGITQSPKYLFRKEGQNVTLSCEQNLNHDAMYWYRQDPGQGLRLIYYSQIVNDFQKGDIAEGYSVSREKKESFPLTVTSAQKNPTAFYLCASSKSPGQGLVSNQPQHFGDGTRLSIL.

This clonotype was picked up many times. This chain joins TRBV11-2 and TRBJ2-2; D is tentatively TRBD1 or TRBD2 (5 bases each). CDR1 is SGHAT and CDR2 is FQNNGV in the germline V gene. Trimming removed 7 bases at V and 7 bases at J, with 22 bases between. CDR3 length: 16 residues. CDR3 bases: TGTGCCAGCACCATTCTCGGGACCCTAGTTGTCGGGGAGCTGTTTTTT. Translating gives CASTILGTLVVGELFF.

The chain employs TRBV7-9 and TRBJ2-1; 8 positions agree with TRBD2. The V and J ends lost 5 bases and 4 bases, in that order; junction bases with no gene match: 10. The CDR3 length is 16 residues. Germline CDR1 reads SEHNR; CDR2 reads FQNEAQ (reference sequence). This chain's CDR3 is CASSPRTRGGYNEQFF. The CDR3 region has the DNA TGTGCCAGCAGCCCCCGGACCCGCGGGGGGTACAATGAGCAGTTCTTC.

This clonotype showed up just a few times. V gene TRBV19 combines with J gene TRBJ2-2; 7 bases are a match to TRBD2. The J segment lost 2 bases and the V segment lost 4 bases, leaving 7 bases of the junction unmatched. Germline values: CDR1 LNHDA, CDR2 SQIVND (reference sequence). The CDR3 is 16 amino acids. CDR3 residues: CASSTYQGLNTGELFF. The CDR3 DNA is TGTGCCAGTAGTACCTATCAGGGACTAAACACCGGGGAGCTGTTTTTT.

The chain is built from TRBV6-1 and TRBJ1-5; no definite D call. This CDR3 contains 16 residues. V lost 5 bases to trimming and J lost 0 bases, with 14 bases between them. Germline CDR1 reads MNHNS; CDR2 reads SASEGT. CDR3 nucleotide sequence: TGTGCCAGCAGTCCCCCTTCTCAGCTTAGCAATCAGCCCCAGCATTTT. It encodes CASSPPSQLSNQPQHF.

The chain joins TRBV24-1 to TRBJ2-1; TRBD1 is a possible D gene (8 bases). The V end lost 5 bases, the J end lost 0 bases, and 16 bases lay between the germline ends. The CDR3 contains 17 residues. The germline V gene encodes CDR1 KGHDR and CDR2 SFDVKD. CDR3 residues: CATSGGGTGSSYNEQFF. The CDR3 DNA follows: TGTGCCACCAGTGGGGGGGGGACAGGAAGCTCCTACAATGAGCAGTTCTTC.

CDR3: CASSYRGSGTNTDTQYF. The CDR3 DNA reads TGTGCCAGCAGTTACAGGGGTAGCGGGACCAACACAGATACGCAGTATTTT. The genes are TRBV6-5 and TRBJ2-3; 8 bases agree with TRBD2. The CDR3 has 17 amino acids. In germline, CDR1 is MNHEY, CDR2 SVGAGI. V shed 2 bases, J shed 2 bases, and the junction held 9 bases outside the gene matches.

This clonotype was counted ten times or more. The chain joins TRBV28 to TRBJ1-5; D ambiguous. There are 15 residues in the CDR3. The V end was cut by 7 bases, the J end by 2 bases, with 15 bases between. Germline V gives CDR1 MDHEN, CDR2 SYDVKM. This chain's CDR3 is CASTLGGLGNQPQHF. CDR3 DNA: TGTGCCAGCACCTTAGGTGGGTTGGGCAATCAGCCCCAGCATTTT.

This clonotype was seen only a few times. The rearrangement uses TRBV3-1 and TRBJ2-7; 10 positions match TRBD2. CDR1 and CDR2 (germline): LGHDT, YNNKEL (reference sequence). The V gene end was trimmed by 4 bases and the J gene end by 6 bases; junction bases not matched to a gene: 6. The CDR3 runs to 14 residues. The CDR3 DNA reads as TGTGCCAGCAGCCCTACCGGGACTAGCGCCGAGCAGTACTTC. This encodes CASSPTGTSAEQYF.

This clonotype came up once. The chain is built from TRBV19 and TRBJ2-1, with 13 bases lining up with TRBD2. The CDR3 is made up of 16 amino acids. CDR1 and CDR2 (germline): LNHDA, SQIVND (reference sequence). V shed 8 bases and J 0 bases; nucleotides not matched to a gene: 4. The DNA for the CDR3 is TGTGCCAGTCGGACTAGCGGGAGCGTCTCCTACAATGAGCAGTTCTTC. Protein sequence: CASRTSGSVSYNEQFF.

Of note for this clonotype: Compared with germline, one end of the junction differs, possibly owing to a read error. The chain couples TRBV27 to TRBJ2-3; D not resolved. The CDR3 totals 14 residues. Per the germline V gene, CDR1 is MNHEY and CDR2 is SMNVEV (reference sequence). The CDR3 coding sequence is TGTGCCAGCATTTTAGCCTCGTCGACAGATACGCAGTATTTT. Encoded protein: CASILASSTDTQYF.

CDR3 bases: TGCGCCAGCAGCCAGGGAAGAGGGCTAAGCAATCAGCCCCAGCATTTT. Protein: CASSQGRGLSNQPQHF. This chain connects TRBV4-1 to TRBJ1-5; D not certain. V lost 3 bases, J lost 1 base, and 13 bases lay in between. Per germline, CDR1 MGHRA and CDR2 YSYEKL. The CDR3 runs to 16 residues.

The sample holds many counts of this clonotype. This CDR3 reads CASSEASAANEKLFF. The CDR3, as DNA: TGTGCCAGCAGTGAAGCTTCAGCTGCTAATGAAAAACTGTTTTTT. The genes are TRBV6-1 and TRBJ1-4; D is ambiguous. Germline V gene lookup returns CDR1 MNHNS and CDR2 SASEGT. This CDR3 has 15 amino acids. Trimming removed 0 bases from V and 3 bases from J, with 8 bases in between.

This clonotype showed up many times. CDR3 nucleotide sequence: TGTGCCAGTAGTGTGGGGATATCGACCCCGGGGGGGGAGCTGTTTTTT. Its protein product is CASSVGISTPGGELFF. The chain recombines TRBV19 with TRBJ2-2, with D possibly being TRBD2 (5 bases). The CDR3 spans 16 residues. V lost 5 bases and J 8 bases, leaving 21 bases between the germline ends. Per the germline V gene, CDR1 is LNHDA and CDR2 is SQIVND (reference sequence).

This clonotype came up many times. The chain is built from TRBV12-3 or TRBV12-4 and TRBJ1-1; 7 positions match TRBD1. The CDR3 runs to 13 residues. V lost 5 bases and J lost 5; bases outside the gene matches: 5. This chain's CDR3 is CASSTGVATEAFF. The CDR3 region has the DNA TGTGCCAGCAGTACAGGGGTCGCTACTGAAGCTTTCTTT.

This clonotype was counted at least ten times. J is TRBJ2-5 and V is TRBV3-1, with 7 positions matching TRBD1. This CDR3 spans 15 amino acids. With 3 bases clipped from V and 5 bases from J, the junction kept 9 bases outside the gene matches. CDR1 and CDR2 from the germline V gene are LGHDT and YNNKEL (reference sequence). CDR3 sequence reads: CASSHATGVGETQYF. The CDR3 coding sequence is TGTGCCAGCAGCCACGCCACAGGGGTCGGCGAGACCCAGTACTTC.

This clonotype was detected ten times or more. The chain joins TRBV6-6 to TRBJ2-1, with 13 bases that match TRBD2. The CDR3 has 17 residues. The germline gives CDR1 MNHNY, CDR2 SVGAGI (reference sequence). The trim removed 2 bases at V and 6 bases at J, leaving 7 bases unmatched. The CDR3 protein is CASSYRTSGRGANEQFF. For the CDR3, the DNA is TGTGCCAGCAGTTACAGGACTAGCGGGAGAGGGGCCAATGAGCAGTTCTTC.